A selection of T cell receptor beta chains follows, all from one sample in a study of blood T cell repertoires in COVID-19. TCRdb's table, derived via immunoSEQ multiplex PCR, lists solely in-frame clones and lacks some. The table records around 230,000 clones, around four fifths of them present only once. Sequenced input: peripheral blood. The receptors stem from a woman aged 40 to 49 with active or convalescent COVID-19. Each CDR3 is given with its conserved first and last residue. D genes are given only for firm matches. Clone size appears in some rows only: once, few, many, or a class for an expanded clone.

CASSPGLAGTNEQFF | TGTGCCAGCTCACCAGGACTAGCGGGGACCAATGAGCAGTTCTTC | TRBJ2-1 | TRBD2 | TRBV18 | .
CASSLEGSDTQYF | TGTGCCAGCAGCTTGGAGGGGTCGGATACGCAGTATTTT | TRBJ2-3 | . | TRBV7-9 | .
CASSEGSGWLYEQYF | TGTGCCAGCAGTGAAGGGTCAGGGTGGCTGTACGAGCAGTACTTC | TRBJ2-7 | . | TRBV25-1 | .
CSASLSGQRADTQYF | TGCAGTGCCAGTTTATCGGGACAGCGGGCAGATACGCAGTATTTT | TRBJ2-3 | . | TRBV20-1 | .
CASRYTGAGNQPQHF | TGTGCCAGCAGGTATACAGGGGCCGGGAATCAGCCCCAGCATTTT | TRBJ1-5 | TRBD1 | TRBV28 | .
CASSSEPGQGAGEAFF | TGCGCCAGCAGCTCCGAACCGGGACAGGGGGCCGGGGAAGCTTTCTTT | TRBJ1-1 | TRBD1 | TRBV4-3 | .
CASSGGTGVEQFF | TGTGCCAGCAGCGGAGGGACAGGGGTTGAGCAGTTCTTC | TRBJ2-1 | TRBD1 | TRBV9 | .
CASSKGRDTEAFF | TGTGCCAGCAGCAAAGGGAGAGACACTGAAGCTTTCTTT | TRBJ1-1 | . | TRBV21-1 | .
CASSTGLAAFNEQFF | TGTGCCAGCAGCACGGGACTAGCGGCATTCAATGAGCAGTTCTTC | TRBJ2-1 | TRBD2 | TRBV9 | .
CASVLGRRGYGYTF | TGTGCCAGTGTCCTAGGGAGGCGTGGCTATGGCTACACCTTC | TRBJ1-2 | . | TRBV19 | .
CASSLGQGTQPQHF | TGTGCCAGCAGTCTCGGACAGGGCACTCAGCCCCAGCATTTT | TRBJ1-5 | TRBD1 | TRBV6-5 | .
CASSRSSGGQETQYF | TGTGCCAGCAGCCGGTCTAGCGGAGGCCAAGAGACCCAGTACTTC | TRBJ2-5 | TRBD2 | TRBV3-1/TRBV3-2 | .
CASRLGRDRGTEAFF | TGTGCAAGTCGCTTAGGACGGGACAGGGGGACTGAAGCTTTCTTT | TRBJ1-1 | . | TRBV12-2 | once
CASSLRGAGEVSFF | TGTGCCAGCAGCTTAAGGGGTGCGGGAGAGGTAAGCTTCTTC | TRBJ2-1 | TRBD2 | TRBV7-3 | once
CASSLEIASGRETQYF | TGTGCCAGCAGCTTGGAAATCGCTAGCGGGAGGGAGACCCAGTACTTC | TRBJ2-5 | TRBD2 | TRBV5-5 | .
CASSLGLAEYNEQFF | TGTGCCAGCAGCCTGGGACTAGCGGAGTACAATGAGCAGTTCTTC | TRBJ2-1 | TRBD2 | TRBV5-4 | .
CATSDPTDTGQETQYF | TGTGCCACCAGTGATCCCACAGACACAGGTCAAGAGACCCAGTACTTC | TRBJ2-5 | . | TRBV24-1 | .
CAWSVIAGGPQEQYF | TGTGCCTGGAGTGTAATCGCGGGAGGGCCCCAGGAGCAGTACTTC | TRBJ2-7 | TRBD2 | TRBV30 | .
CAISESGGQSNSPLHF | TGTGCCATCAGTGAGTCGGGAGGACAATCAAATTCACCCCTCCACTTT | TRBJ1-6 | . | TRBV10-3 | .
CASSEGTGGVQETQYF | TGTGCCAGCAGCGAGGGAACAGGGGGTGTCCAAGAGACCCAGTACTTC | TRBJ2-5 | TRBD1 | TRBV25-1 | .
CASSPETGGMYSNQPQHF | TGTGCCAGCTCGCCCGAGACAGGGGGAATGTATAGCAATCAGCCCCAGCATTTT | TRBJ1-5 | TRBD1 | TRBV18 | .
CAWSVRRTSGRADTQYF | TGTGCCTGGAGTGTACGAAGGACTAGCGGGAGGGCAGATACGCAGTATTTT | TRBJ2-3 | TRBD2 | TRBV30 | .
CTSSQPGRPNTGELFF | TGCACCAGCAGCCAGCCCGGGAGGCCGAACACCGGGGAGCTGTTTTTT | TRBJ2-2 | . | TRBV1 | .
CASSLMTGGFTEAFF | TGTGCCAGCAGCTTAATGACAGGGGGCTTCACTGAAGCTTTCTTT | TRBJ1-1 | TRBD1 | TRBV7-3 | .
CASSLGQSYNEQFF | TGCGCCAGCAGCTTGGGACAGTCCTACAATGAGCAGTTCTTC | TRBJ2-1 | . | TRBV5-1 | .
CATSRVAGQETQYF | TGTGCCACCAGCAGAGTGGCAGGCCAAGAGACCCAGTACTTC | TRBJ2-5 | . | TRBV15 | .
CASSARTGGYTEAFF | TGTGCCAGCAGCGCCCGGACAGGGGGCTACACTGAAGCTTTCTTT | TRBJ1-1 | TRBD1 | TRBV7-8 | .
CASSESPRTGGGNTIYF | TGTGCCAGCAGTGAATCCCCACGGACAGGGGGTGGAAACACCATATATTTT | TRBJ1-3 | TRBD1 | TRBV25-1 | .